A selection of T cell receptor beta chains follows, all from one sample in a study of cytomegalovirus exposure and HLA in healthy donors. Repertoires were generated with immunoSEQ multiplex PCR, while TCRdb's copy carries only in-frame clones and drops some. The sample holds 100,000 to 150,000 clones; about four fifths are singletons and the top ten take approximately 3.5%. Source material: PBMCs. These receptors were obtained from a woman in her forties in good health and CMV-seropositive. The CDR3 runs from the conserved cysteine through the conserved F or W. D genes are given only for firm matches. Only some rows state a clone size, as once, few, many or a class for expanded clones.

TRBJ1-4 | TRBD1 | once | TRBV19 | TGTGCCAGTAGTATTACAGGGGGCGCCGGGGAAAAACTGTTTTTT | CASSITGGAGEKLFF
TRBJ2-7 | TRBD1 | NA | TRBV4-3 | TGCGCCAGCAGCCAAGAGGGACAGGGCAGCTACGAGCAGTACTTC | CASSQEGQGSYEQYF
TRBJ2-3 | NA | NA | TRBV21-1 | TGTGCCAGCAGCCACACCCTGACTCTCACAGATACGCAGTATTTT | CASSHTLTLTDTQYF
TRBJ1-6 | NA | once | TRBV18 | TGTGCCAGCCAGAAGCTTGAGGGAAATTCACCCCTCCACTTT | CASQKLEGNSPLHF
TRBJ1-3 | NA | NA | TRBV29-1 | TGCAGCGTGGACAGCTCAGGGTTCGGAAACACCATATATTTT | CSVDSSGFGNTIYF
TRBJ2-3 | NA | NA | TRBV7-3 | TGTGCCAGCAGCTTCCGGGGCACAGATACGCAGTATTTT | CASSFRGTDTQYF
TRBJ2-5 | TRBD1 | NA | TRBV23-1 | TGCGCCAGCAGTCGCAATCCTCGGGACAGGGATTACTTC | CASSRNPRDRDYF
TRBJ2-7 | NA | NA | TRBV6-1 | TGTGCCAGCAGTGTGGTGAATCCATCACGGGAGCAGTACTTC | CASSVVNPSREQYF
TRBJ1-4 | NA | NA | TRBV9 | TGTGCCAGCACCACTGGACACGGTAATGAAAAACTGTTTTTT | CASTTGHGNEKLFF
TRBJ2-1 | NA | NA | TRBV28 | TGTGCCAGCAGTTTGGGTACGGTTAGGGGGAATGAGCAGTTCTTC | CASSLGTVRGNEQFF
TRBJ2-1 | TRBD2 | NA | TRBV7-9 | TGTGCCAGCAGCCTTTCACTAGCGGGGGGTCACAATGAGCAGTTCTTC | CASSLSLAGGHNEQFF
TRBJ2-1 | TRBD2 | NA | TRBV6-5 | TGTGCCAGCAGGCAGGGACTAGCGTCGTACAATGAGCAGTTCTTC | CASRQGLASYNEQFF
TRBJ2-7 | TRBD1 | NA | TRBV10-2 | TGCGCCAGCAGTGAGTCGGGACAGGGTTACGAGCAGTACTTC | CASSESGQGYEQYF
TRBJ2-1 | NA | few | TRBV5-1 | TGCGCCAGCAGCTTAGAGTTCCATGAGCAGTTCTTC | CASSLEFHEQFF
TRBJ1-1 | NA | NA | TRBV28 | TGTGCCAGCAGCGCCCCAGGGGTCGCTGAAGCTTTCTTT | CASSAPGVAEAFF
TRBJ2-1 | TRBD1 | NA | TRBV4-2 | TGTGCCAGCAGCCACCCCGGACAGGGTTACAATGAGCAGTTCTTC | CASSHPGQGYNEQFF
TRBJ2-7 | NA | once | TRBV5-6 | TGTGCCAGCAGGGCAGGGGGGATTTCCTACGAGCAGTACTTC | CASRAGGISYEQYF
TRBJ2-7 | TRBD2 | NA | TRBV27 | TGTGCCAGCAGTTCGAACCGGTGGACTAGCGCCTACGAGCAGTACTTC | CASSSNRWTSAYEQYF
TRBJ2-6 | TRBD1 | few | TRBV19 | TGTGCCAGTAGAACCTCCCTAGGGACAGCCTCTGGGGCCAACGTCCTGACTTTC | CASRTSLGTASGANVLTF
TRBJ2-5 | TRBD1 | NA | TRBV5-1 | TGCGCCAGCAGCTCGTCCGGGACAGGGGAAGAGACCCAGTACTTC | CASSSSGTGEETQYF
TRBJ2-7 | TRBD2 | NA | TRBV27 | TGTGCCAGCAGTCTGCGGGAGGGCCCCTACGAGCAGTACTTC | CASSLREGPYEQYF
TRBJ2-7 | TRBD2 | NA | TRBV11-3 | TGTGCCAGCAGCTTAGTGCGTCTAGCGGGAGCCGAGCAGTACTTC | CASSLVRLAGAEQYF
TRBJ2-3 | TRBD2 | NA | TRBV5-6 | TGTGCCAGCAGCCATCTAGCGGGATCTAGCACAGATACGCAGTATTTT | CASSHLAGSSTDTQYF
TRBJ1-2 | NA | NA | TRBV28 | TGTGCCAGCAGTTTTTCCCTCTATGGCTACACCTTC | CASSFSLYGYTF
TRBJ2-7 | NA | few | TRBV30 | TGTGCCTGGAGGTTCGGCGGGCCGACCTACGAGCAGTACTTC | CAWRFGGPTYEQYF
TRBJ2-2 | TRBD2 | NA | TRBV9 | TGTGCCGGCAGCGTAGGACTAGCGGTGAACACCGGGGAGCTGTTTTTT | CAGSVGLAVNTGELFF
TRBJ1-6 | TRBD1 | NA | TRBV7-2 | TGTGCCAGCAGCGTAAACAGGGGGCGAGCCTCACCCCTCCACTTT | CASSVNRGRASPLHF
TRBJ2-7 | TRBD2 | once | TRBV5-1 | TGCGCCAGCAGCCGACCGACTAGCGGCTACGAGCAGTACTTC | CASSRPTSGYEQYF
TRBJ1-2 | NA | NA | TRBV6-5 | TGTGCCAGCAGGTCGGGACTTTATGGCTACACCTTC | CASRSGLYGYTF
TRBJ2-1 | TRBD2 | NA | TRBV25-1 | TGTGCCAGCACTGGAGCGGGAGGGCCCAATGAGCAGTTCTTC | CASTGAGGPNEQFF
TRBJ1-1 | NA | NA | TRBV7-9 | TGTGCCAGCAGCTCCGGAGGGAACACTGAAGCTTTCTTT | CASSSGGNTEAFF
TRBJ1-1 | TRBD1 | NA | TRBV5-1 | TGCGCCAGCAGCTCGGGGACCCGGGACAGGACCTCTGGGGCTTTCTTT | CASSSGTRDRTSGAFF
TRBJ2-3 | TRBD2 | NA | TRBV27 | TGTGCCAGCCTTAAAGCGGGAGGTACAGATACGCAGTATTTT | CASLKAGGTDTQYF